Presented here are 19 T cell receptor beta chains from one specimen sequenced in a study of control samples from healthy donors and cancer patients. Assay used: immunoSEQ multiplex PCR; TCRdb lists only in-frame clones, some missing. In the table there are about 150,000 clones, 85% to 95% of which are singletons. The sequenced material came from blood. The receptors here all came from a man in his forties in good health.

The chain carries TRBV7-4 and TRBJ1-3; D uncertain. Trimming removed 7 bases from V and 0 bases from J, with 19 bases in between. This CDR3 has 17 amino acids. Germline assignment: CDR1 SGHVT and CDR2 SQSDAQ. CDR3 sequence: CASNKRLGPSSGNTIYF. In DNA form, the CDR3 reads TGTGCCAGCAACAAAAGGCTCGGCCCGAGCTCTGGAAACACCATATATTTT.

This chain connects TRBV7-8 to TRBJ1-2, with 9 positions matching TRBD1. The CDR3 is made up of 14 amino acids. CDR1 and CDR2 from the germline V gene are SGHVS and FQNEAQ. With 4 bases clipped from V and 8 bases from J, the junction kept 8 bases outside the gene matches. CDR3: CASSSGTGTWGYTF. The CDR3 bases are TGTGCCAGCAGCTCCGGGACAGGGACGTGGGGCTACACCTTC.

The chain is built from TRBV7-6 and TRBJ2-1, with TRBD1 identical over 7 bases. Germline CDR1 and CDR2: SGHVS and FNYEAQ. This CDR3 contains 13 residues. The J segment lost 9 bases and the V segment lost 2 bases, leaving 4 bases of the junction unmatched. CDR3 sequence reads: CASSLLAGGEQFF. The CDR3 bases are TGTGCCAGCAGCTTATTGGCAGGGGGTGAGCAGTTCTTC.

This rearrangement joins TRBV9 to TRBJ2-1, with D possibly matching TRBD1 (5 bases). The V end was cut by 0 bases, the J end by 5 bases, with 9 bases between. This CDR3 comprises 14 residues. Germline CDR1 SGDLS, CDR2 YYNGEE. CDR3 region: CASSVVGRDNEQFF. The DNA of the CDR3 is TGTGCCAGCAGCGTAGTGGGCAGGGACAATGAGCAGTTCTTC.

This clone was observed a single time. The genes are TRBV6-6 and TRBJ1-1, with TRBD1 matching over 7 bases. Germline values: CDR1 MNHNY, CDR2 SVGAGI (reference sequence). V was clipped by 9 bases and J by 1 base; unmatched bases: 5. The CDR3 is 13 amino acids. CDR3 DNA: TGTGCCAGTATCGGACAGGCGAACACTGAAGCTTTCTTT. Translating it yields CASIGQANTEAFF.

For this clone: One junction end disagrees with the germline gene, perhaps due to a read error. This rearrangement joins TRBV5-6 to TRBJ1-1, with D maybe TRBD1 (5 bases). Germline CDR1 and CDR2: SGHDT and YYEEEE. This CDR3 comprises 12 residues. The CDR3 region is CASSGYVGGNLF. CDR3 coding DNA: TGTGCCAGCAGCGGATATGTGGGGGGAAACCTCTTT. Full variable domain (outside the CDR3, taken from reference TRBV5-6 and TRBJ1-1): DAGVTQSPTHLIKTRGQQVTLRCSPKSGHDTVSWYQQALGQGPQFIFQYYEEEERQRGNFPDRFSGHQFPNYSSELNVNALLLGDSALYLCASSGYVGGNLFGQGTRLTVV.

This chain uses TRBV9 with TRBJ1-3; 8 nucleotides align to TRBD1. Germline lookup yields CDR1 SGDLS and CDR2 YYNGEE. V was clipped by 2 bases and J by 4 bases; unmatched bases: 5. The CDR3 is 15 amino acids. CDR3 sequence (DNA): TGTGCCAGCAGCGTTGGGACAGGCCTCGGAAACACCATATATTTT. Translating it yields CASSVGTGLGNTIYF.

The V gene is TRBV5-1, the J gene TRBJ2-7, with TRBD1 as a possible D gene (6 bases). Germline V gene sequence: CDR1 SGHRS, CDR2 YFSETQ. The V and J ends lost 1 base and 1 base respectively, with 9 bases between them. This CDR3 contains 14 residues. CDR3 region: CASSLTGQSYEQYF. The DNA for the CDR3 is TGCGCCAGCAGCTTGACCGGACAGTCCTACGAGCAGTACTTC.

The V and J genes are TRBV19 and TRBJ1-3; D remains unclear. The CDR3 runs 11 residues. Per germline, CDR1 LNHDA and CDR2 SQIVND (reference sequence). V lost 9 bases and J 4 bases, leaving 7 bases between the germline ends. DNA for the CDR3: TGTGCCAGCCGAGTCGGAAACACCATATATTTT. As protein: CASRVGNTIYF. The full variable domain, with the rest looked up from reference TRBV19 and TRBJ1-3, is DGGITQSPKYLFRKEGQNVTLSCEQNLNHDAMYWYRQDPGQGLRLIYYSQIVNDFQKGDIAEGYSVSREKKESFPLTVTSAQKNPTAFYLCASRVGNTIYFGEGSWLTVV.

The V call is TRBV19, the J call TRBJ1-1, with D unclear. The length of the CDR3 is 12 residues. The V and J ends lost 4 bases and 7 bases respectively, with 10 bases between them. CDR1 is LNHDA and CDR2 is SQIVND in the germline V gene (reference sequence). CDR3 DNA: TGTGCCAGTAGTACGAATCCTTATGAAGCTTTCTTT. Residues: CASSTNPYEAFF.

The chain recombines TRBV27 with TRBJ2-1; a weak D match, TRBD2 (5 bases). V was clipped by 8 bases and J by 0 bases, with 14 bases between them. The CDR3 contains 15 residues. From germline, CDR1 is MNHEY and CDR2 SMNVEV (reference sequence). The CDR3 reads CASGRTLGSYNEQFF. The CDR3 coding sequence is TGTGCCAGCGGTCGGACTTTAGGCTCCTACAATGAGCAGTTCTTC.

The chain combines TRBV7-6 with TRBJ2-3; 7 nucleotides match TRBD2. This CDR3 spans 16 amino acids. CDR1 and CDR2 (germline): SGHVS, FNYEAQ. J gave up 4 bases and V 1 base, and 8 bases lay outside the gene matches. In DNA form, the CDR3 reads TGTGCCAGCAGCTTAGGGGGGGTGCTAGCGGCAGATACGCAGTATTTT. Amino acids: CASSLGGVLAADTQYF.

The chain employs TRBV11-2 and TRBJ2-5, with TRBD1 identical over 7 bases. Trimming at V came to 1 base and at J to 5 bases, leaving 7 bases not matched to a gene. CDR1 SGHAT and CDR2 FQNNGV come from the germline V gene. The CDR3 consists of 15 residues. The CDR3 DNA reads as TGTGCCAGCAGCTTAGGCGACAGGGATCGGGAGACCCAGTACTTC. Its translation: CASSLGDRDRETQYF.

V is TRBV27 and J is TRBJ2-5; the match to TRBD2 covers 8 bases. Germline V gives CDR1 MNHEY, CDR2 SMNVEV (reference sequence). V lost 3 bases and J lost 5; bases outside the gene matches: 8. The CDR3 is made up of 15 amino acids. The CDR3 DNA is TGTGCCAGCAGTTTTTCCGGGGGGGCCGGGGAGACCCAGTACTTC. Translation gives CASSFSGGAGETQYF.

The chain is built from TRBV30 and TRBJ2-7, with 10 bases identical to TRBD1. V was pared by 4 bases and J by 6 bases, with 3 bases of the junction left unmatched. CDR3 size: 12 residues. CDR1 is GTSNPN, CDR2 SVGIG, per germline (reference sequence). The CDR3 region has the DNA TGTGCCTGGAAGACAGGGGGCTCCGAGCAGTACTTC. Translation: CAWKTGGSEQYF.

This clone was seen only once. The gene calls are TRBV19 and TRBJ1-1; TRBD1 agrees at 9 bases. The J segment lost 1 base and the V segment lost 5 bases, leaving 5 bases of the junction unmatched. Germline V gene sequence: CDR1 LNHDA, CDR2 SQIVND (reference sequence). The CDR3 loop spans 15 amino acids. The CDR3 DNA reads TGTGCCAGTAGTGTAAACAGGGGGCGGAACACTGAAGCTTTCTTT. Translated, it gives CASSVNRGRNTEAFF.

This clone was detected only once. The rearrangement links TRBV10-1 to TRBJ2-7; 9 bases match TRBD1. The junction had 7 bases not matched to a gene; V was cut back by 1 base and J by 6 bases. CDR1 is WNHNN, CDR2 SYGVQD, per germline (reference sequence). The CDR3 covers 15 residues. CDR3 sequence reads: CASSEWGQGSGEQYF. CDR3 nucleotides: TGCGCCAGCAGTGAGTGGGGACAGGGTTCCGGCGAGCAGTACTTC.

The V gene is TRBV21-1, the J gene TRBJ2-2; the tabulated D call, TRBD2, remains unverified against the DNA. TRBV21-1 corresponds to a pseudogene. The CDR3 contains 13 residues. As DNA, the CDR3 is TGTGCCAACCTTCTCGGGGGAACCGGGGAGCTGTTTTTT. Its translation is CANLLGGTGELFF.

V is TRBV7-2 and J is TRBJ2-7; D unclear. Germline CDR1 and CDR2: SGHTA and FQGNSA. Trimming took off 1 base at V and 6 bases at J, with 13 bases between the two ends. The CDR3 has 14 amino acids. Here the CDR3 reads CASSLVGERIEQYF. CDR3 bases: TGTGCCAGCAGCTTAGTTGGTGAGAGGATCGAGCAGTACTTC.